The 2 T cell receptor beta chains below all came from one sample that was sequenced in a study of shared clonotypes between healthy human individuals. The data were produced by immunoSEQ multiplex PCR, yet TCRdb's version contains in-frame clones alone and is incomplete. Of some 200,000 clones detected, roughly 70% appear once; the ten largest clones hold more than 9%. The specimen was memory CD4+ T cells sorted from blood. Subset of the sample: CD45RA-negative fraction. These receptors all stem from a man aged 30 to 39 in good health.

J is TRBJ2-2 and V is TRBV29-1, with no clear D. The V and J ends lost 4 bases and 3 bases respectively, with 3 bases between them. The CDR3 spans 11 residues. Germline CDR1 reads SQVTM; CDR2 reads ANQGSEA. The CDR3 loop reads CSVAHTGELFF. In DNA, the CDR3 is TGCAGCGTTGCCCACACCGGGGAGCTGTTTTTT.

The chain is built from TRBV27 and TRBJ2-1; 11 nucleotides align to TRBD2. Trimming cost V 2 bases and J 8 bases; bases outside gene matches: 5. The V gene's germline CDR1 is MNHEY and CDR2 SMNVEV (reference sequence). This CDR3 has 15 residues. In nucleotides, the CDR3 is TGTGCCAGCAGTTTAAAACTAGCGGGAGCGCATGAGCAGTTCTTC. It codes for CASSLKLAGAHEQFF.